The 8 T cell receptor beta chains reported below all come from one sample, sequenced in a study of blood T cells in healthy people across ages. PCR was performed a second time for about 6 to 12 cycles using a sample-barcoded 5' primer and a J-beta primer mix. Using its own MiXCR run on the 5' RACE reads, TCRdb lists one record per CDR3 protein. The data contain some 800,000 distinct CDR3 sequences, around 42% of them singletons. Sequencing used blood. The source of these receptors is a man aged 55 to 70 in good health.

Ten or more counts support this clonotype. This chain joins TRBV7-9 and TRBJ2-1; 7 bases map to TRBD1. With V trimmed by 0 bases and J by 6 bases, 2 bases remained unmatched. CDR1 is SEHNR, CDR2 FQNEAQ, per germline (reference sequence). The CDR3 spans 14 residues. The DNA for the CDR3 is TGTGCCAGCAGCTTAGCCGGGACAGTCAATGAGCAGTTCTTC. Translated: CASSLAGTVNEQFF.

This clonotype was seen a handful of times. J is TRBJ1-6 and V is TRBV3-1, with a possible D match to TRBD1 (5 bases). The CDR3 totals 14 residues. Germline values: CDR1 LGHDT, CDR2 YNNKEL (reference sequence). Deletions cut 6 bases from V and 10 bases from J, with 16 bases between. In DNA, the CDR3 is TGTGCCAGCAGTACCGGGACTGGGGGGTCACCCCTCCACTTT. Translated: CASSTGTGGSPLHF.

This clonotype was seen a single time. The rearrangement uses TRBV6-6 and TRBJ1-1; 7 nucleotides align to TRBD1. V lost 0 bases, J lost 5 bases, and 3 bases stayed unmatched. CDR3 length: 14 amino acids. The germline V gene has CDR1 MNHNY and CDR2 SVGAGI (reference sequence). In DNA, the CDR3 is TGTGCCAGCAGTTACTCAGGGGGCGGGACTGAAGCTTTCTTT. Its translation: CASSYSGGGTEAFF.

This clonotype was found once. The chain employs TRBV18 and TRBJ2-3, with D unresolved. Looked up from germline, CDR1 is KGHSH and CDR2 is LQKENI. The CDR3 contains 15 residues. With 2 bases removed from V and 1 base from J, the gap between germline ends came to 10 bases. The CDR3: CASSPVPERTDTQYF. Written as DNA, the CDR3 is TGTGCCAGCTCACCAGTGCCCGAACGCACAGATACGCAGTATTTT.

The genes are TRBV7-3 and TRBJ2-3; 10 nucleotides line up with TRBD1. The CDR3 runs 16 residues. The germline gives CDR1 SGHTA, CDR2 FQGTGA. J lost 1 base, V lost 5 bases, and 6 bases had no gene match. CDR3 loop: CASSLGQGFRTDTQYF. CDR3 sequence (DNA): TGTGCCAGCAGCCTGGGACAGGGGTTCCGCACAGATACGCAGTATTTT.

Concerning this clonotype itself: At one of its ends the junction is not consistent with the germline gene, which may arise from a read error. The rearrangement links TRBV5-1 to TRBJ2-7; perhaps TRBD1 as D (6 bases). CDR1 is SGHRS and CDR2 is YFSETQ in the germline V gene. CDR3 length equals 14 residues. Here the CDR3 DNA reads TGCGCCAGCGGCTTGGGGCAGGGGCAGTACGAGCAGTACTTC. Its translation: CASGLGQGQYEQYF.

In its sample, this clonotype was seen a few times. CDR3 bases: TGCAGCGCCGGGACCAGTTATCGAGGGGGCTACACCTTC. It is translated as CSAGTSYRGGYTF. The chain uses TRBV29-1 and TRBJ1-2; maybe TRBD1 (5 bases). This CDR3 contains 13 residues. Germline V lookup: CDR1 SQVTM, CDR2 ANQGSEA. V was shortened by 7 bases and J by 8 bases, with 20 bases between the two germline ends.

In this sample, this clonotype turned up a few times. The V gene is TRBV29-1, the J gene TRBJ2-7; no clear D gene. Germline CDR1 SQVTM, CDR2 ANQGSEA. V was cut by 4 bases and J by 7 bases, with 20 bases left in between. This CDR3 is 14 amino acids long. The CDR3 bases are TGCAGCGTTGTGGACGGGTACTCCTACAATGAGCAGTACTTC. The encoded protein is CSVVDGYSYNEQYF.